This T cell receptor (beta chain) was sequenced for a study of T-cell reconstitution after alpha-beta-depleted transplantation in children. The study, taken as a whole, reports: Expanded clones from the graft, numbering several hundred, reportedly supplied alpha-beta T cells about two months after transplant. After one year, T-cell counts and TCRbeta diversity mostly came from new T cells. Surviving recipient T cells and thymic progenitors produced the high day-60 TCRbeta diversity seen in some patients.

This clonotype was counted a few times. The antigen remains undetermined. Unique molecular identifiers were built into the TCRbeta library. MiXCR was run by TCRdb on the PCR reads, yielding one entry per CDR3 protein. The sample carries 450,000 to 550,000 distinct CDR3 sequences, more than 9.5% recorded once. The TCR was taken from a female patient aged 2-10 years who had a stem cell transplant for aplastic anemia, so the T cells may come from the graft donor. This sample comprised PBMCs, mostly from graft donor cells, obtained 180 days after TCRalphabeta/CD19-depleted stem cell transplant.

This chain's CDR3 is CSANRTPGQAKNIQYF. The DNA of the CDR3 is TGCAGTGCCAACAGGACTCCTGGCCAAGCCAAAAACATTCAGTACTTC. This sequence joins TRBV20-1 and TRBJ2-4; possibly TRBD1 or TRBD2 for D (5 bases each). This CDR3 has 16 residues. Trimming took off 6 bases at V and 0 bases at J, with 18 bases between the two ends. CDR1 and CDR2 from the germline V gene are DFQATT and SNEGSKA (reference sequence).